The 6 T cell receptor beta chains below come from one sample, sequenced in a study of control samples from healthy donors and cancer patients. Clones were sequenced by immunoSEQ multiplex PCR, and TCRdb holds only the in-frame ones, with some missing. Of under 150,000 clones listed, about 87% were seen once; the top ten hold less than 3.5%. Sequenced input: blood. These receptors were taken from a man aged 35 to 55 in good health.

This clone was detected only once. The chain uses TRBV12-3 or TRBV12-4 and TRBJ2-5; the D is unclear. The ends were cut back, 6 bases at V and 7 bases at J, with 15 bases in the middle. The CDR3 runs to 13 residues. The CDR3 is CASSLLSTGTQYF. As DNA, the CDR3 is TGTGCCAGCAGCCTCCTAAGCACGGGGACCCAGTACTTC.

There are a few counts of this clone. This chain connects TRBV25-1 to TRBJ1-2, with D possibly being TRBD1 (6 bases). The V gene lost 4 bases and the J gene lost 8 bases, with 11 bases spanning the gap. Germline V CDR1 and CDR2: MGHDK, SYGVNS. The CDR3 sequence is 12 residues long. The CDR3 nucleotides read TGTGCCAGCAGTGTCTGGGGGCGCGGCTACACCTTC. Amino acids: CASSVWGRGYTF.

The chain is built from TRBV12-5 and TRBJ2-3; the D gene is possibly TRBD2 (6 bases). CDR1 LGHNT and CDR2 FRNRAP come from the germline V gene. The CDR3 runs to 13 residues. The V end was cut by 6 bases, the J end by 0 bases, with 7 bases between. The DNA of the CDR3 is TGTGCTAGTGGCGGGAGTAGCACAGATACGCAGTATTTT. Its protein is CASGGSSTDTQYF.

The chain joins TRBV4-1 to TRBJ2-2; TRBD2 matches 7 bases. The CDR3 extends over 15 amino acids. Germline V lookup: CDR1 MGHRA, CDR2 YSYEKL. Losses at the gene ends were 5 bases for V and 2 bases for J; bases not matched to a gene: 5. The CDR3 protein is CASSSQRGNTGELFF. Here the CDR3 DNA reads TGCGCCAGCAGCTCTCAGCGGGGCAACACCGGGGAGCTGTTTTTT.

This chain uses TRBV28 with TRBJ2-7; D uncertain. Trimming took off 6 bases at V and 2 bases at J, with 8 bases between the two ends. The CDR3 covers 12 residues. CDR1 is MDHEN and CDR2 is SYDVKM in the germline V gene. The CDR3, as DNA: TGTGCCAGCAGGGCACAAACCTACGAGCAGTACTTC. Its translation is CASRAQTYEQYF.

The rearrangement links TRBV4-3 to TRBJ1-4; D not resolved. In germline, CDR1 is LGHNA, CDR2 YSLEER. This CDR3 has 14 amino acids. Trimming took 5 bases from V and 4 from J, leaving 11 bases between them. Here the CDR3 DNA reads TGCGCCAGCAGCAGGACGGAACTTAATGAAAAACTGTTTTTT. It specifies CASSRTELNEKLFF.